The next 17 T cell receptor beta chains were all read from a single sample in a study of CD8 T cells in ankylosing spondylitis. Study outcomes and limitations: About 8 highly homologous variants made up a TCR beta motif, and this motif appeared characteristic of ankylosing spondylitis blood.

TCRdb analysed the 5' RACE reads with MiXCR anew, one entry per CDR3 protein. The table lists 450,000 to 550,000 distinct CDR3 sequences, about 5% of them singletons. These receptors lack a known antigen. The sequenced sample was blood, either unsorted or a sorted T cell fraction (not recorded which). These TCRs come from a male donor with ankylosing spondylitis.

Many counts were recorded for this clonotype. This chain joins TRBV20-1 and TRBJ2-3, with 9 bases fitting TRBD1. V trimming: 0 bases; J trimming: 3 bases; junction bases outside the gene matches: 1. Germline V CDR1 and CDR2: DFQATT, SNEGSKA (reference sequence). The CDR3 is made up of 14 amino acids. The CDR3 sequence is CSARETGGTDTQYF. CDR3 in DNA: TGCAGTGCTAGAGAGACAGGGGGAACAGATACGCAGTATTTT.

The chain employs TRBV3-1 and TRBJ2-1, with 7 bases fitting TRBD2. Trimming cost V 3 bases and J 5 bases; bases outside gene matches: 13. Germline loops: CDR1 LGHDT, CDR2 YNNKEL (reference sequence). The length of the CDR3 is 17 residues. CDR3 sequence: CASSHVRSGTGNNEQFF. For the CDR3, the DNA is TGTGCCAGCAGCCACGTACGAAGCGGGACCGGGAACAATGAGCAGTTCTTC.

This clonotype has at least ten counts. The chain is built from TRBV12-3 or TRBV12-4 and TRBJ1-2; possibly TRBD1 for D (5 bases). This CDR3 is built from 14 residues. V shed 3 bases and J shed 2 bases, with 10 bases lying between them. The CDR3 DNA sequence: TGTGCCAGCAGTTTTCGGGGGGGAAACTATGGCTACACCTTC. This codes for CASSFRGGNYGYTF.

This clonotype was seen many times. The gene calls are TRBV29-1 and TRBJ1-4, with 10 bases lining up with TRBD1. Germline CDR1 is SQVTM and CDR2 is ANQGSEA. V gave up 7 bases and J gave up 8 bases; unmatched junction bases: 4. The CDR3 is made up of 12 amino acids. CDR3 in amino acids: CSARTGGEKLFF. DNA for the CDR3: TGCAGCGCCAGGACAGGGGGGGAAAAACTGTTTTTT.

There are many counts of this clonotype. The chain carries TRBV7-2 and TRBJ2-7; TRBD2 might be the D (5 bases). Trimming pared 3 bases from V and 7 bases from J, leaving 16 bases between. In germline, CDR1 is SGHTA, CDR2 FQGNSA. The CDR3 sequence is 14 residues long. CDR3 DNA sequence: TGTGCCAGCAGCTTGGGAGACCTTACGAGGGAGCAGTACTTC. It yields the protein CASSLGDLTREQYF.

This clonotype showed up just a few times. J is TRBJ2-3 and V is TRBV3-1; D possibly uses TRBD1 or TRBD2 (7 bases each). This CDR3 is built from 19 residues. Trimming left V 0 bases short and J 2 bases short, with 21 bases between. The germline V gene has CDR1 LGHDT and CDR2 YNNKEL (reference sequence). CDR3 protein: CASSQEGGGDREATDTQYF. In nucleotides, the CDR3 is TGTGCCAGCAGCCAAGAAGGGGGGGGAGACAGGGAAGCCACAGATACGCAGTATTTT.

This clonotype was observed a few times. This chain uses TRBV2 with TRBJ1-1; possible D gene TRBD1, 5 bases. Per germline, CDR1 SNHLY and CDR2 FYNNEI. This CDR3 spans 14 amino acids. V was pared by 7 bases and J by 2 bases, with 14 bases between. CDR3 in amino acids: CASTDIRGNTEAFF. CDR3 bases: TGTGCCAGCACCGATATCCGGGGCAACACTGAAGCTTTCTTT.

This clonotype was detected many times. The CDR3 DNA reads TGTGCCAGCACGGGGGGACAGGGGTTAGAAGCTTTCTTT. Its protein is CASTGGQGLEAFF. The chain is built from TRBV28 and TRBJ1-1; 10 nucleotides match TRBD1. The CDR3 has 13 residues. The trim removed 7 bases at V and 8 bases at J, leaving 7 bases unmatched. The germline V gene encodes CDR1 MDHEN and CDR2 SYDVKM. The full variable domain, its missing parts supplied by reference TRBV28 and TRBJ1-1, is DVKVTQSSRYLVKRTGEKVFLECVQDMDHENMFWYRQDPGLGLRLIYFSYDVKMKEKGDIPEGYSVSREKKERFSLILESASTNQTSMYLCASTGGQGLEAFFGQGTRLTVV.

This clonotype was seen ten or more times. The chain links TRBV7-2 to TRBJ1-2; a possible D gene is TRBD1 (5 bases). Trimming removed 1 base from V and 4 bases from J, with 13 bases in between. Germline V gene sequence: CDR1 SGHTA, CDR2 FQGNSA. The CDR3 consists of 15 residues. Written as DNA, the CDR3 is TGTGCCAGCAGCTTAGATCACCCAGGGATCTATGGCTACACCTTC. It translates to CASSLDHPGIYGYTF.

At least ten counts were recorded for this clonotype. The chain uses TRBV5-1 and TRBJ1-2, with D perhaps TRBD1 (5 bases). V lost 2 bases to trimming and J lost 4 bases, with 9 bases between them. Germline V gene sequence: CDR1 SGHRS, CDR2 YFSETQ. CDR3 length: 13 amino acids. In nucleotides, the CDR3 is TGCGCCAGCAGCTTACAGGCTCCCTATGGCTACACCTTC. As protein: CASSLQAPYGYTF.

This clonotype was seen more than once but under ten times. The rearrangement links TRBV7-8 to TRBJ1-1, with D perhaps matching TRBD1 (6 bases). The CDR3 sequence is 16 residues long. Between the trimmed V and J ends, which lost 5 bases and 1 base, there was a span of 17 bases. Germline CDR1 is SGHVS and CDR2 is FQNEAQ. The CDR3 is CASSPWTVPGNTEAFF. DNA of the CDR3: TGTGCCAGCAGCCCGTGGACAGTCCCGGGGAACACTGAAGCTTTCTTT.

This clonotype was detected ten times or more. The genes are TRBV6-2 or TRBV6-3 and TRBJ2-1; 14 nucleotides agree with TRBD2. Germline trimming cut 5 bases from V and 9 bases from J; bases unmatched to any gene: 9. The CDR3 spans 16 residues. The germline V gene encodes CDR1 MNHEY and CDR2 SVGEGT. The CDR3 DNA sequence: TGTGCCAGCAGTGGTCTACGGACTAGCGGGGGGAGTGAGCAGTTCTTC. Translating gives CASSGLRTSGGSEQFF.

The rearrangement joins TRBV10-3 to TRBJ2-7, with 9 bases identical to TRBD1. Germline CDR1 is ENHRY and CDR2 is SYGVKD. Germline trimming cut 6 bases from V and 4 bases from J; bases unmatched to any gene: 13. The CDR3 contains 16 residues. CDR3 sequence: CAIREGGGQGRYEQYF. The CDR3 DNA follows: TGTGCCATCAGGGAGGGGGGGGGACAGGGTCGATACGAGCAGTACTTC.

This sequence joins TRBV6-2 or TRBV6-3 and TRBJ2-5; D is perhaps TRBD1 or TRBD2 (6 bases each). V lost 7 bases and J 3 bases, leaving 15 bases between the germline ends. The CDR3 sequence is 14 residues long. Germline CDR1 MNHEY, CDR2 SVGEGT. CDR3 loop: CASTSGGQKETQYF. CDR3 DNA: TGTGCCAGCACCTCTGGGGGGCAGAAAGAGACCCAGTACTTC.

V and J are TRBV24-1 and TRBJ2-1; D remains ambiguous. The CDR3 is 12 amino acids. CDR1 and CDR2 from the germline V gene are KGHDR and SFDVKD. The V and J ends lost 6 bases and 6 bases respectively, with 8 bases between them. The chain's CDR3 is CATSRGINEQFF. Here the CDR3 DNA reads TGTGCCACCAGTCGAGGAATCAATGAGCAGTTCTTC.

This clonotype was recorded many times. The chain uses TRBV4-3 and TRBJ1-2, with unresolved D. Germline CDR1 LGHNA, CDR2 YSLEER. This CDR3 contains 15 residues. The V end was cut by 4 bases, the J end by 0 bases, with 12 bases between. CDR3 nucleotides: TGCGCCAGCAGCCCAGACTTGTTCGCTAACTATGGCTACACCTTC. It yields the protein CASSPDLFANYGYTF.

This clonotype has a count of ten or more. The gene calls are TRBV12-3 or TRBV12-4 and TRBJ2-5, with D maybe TRBD1 (5 bases). V was shortened by 5 bases and J by 5 bases, with 15 bases between the two germline ends. CDR3 size: 14 residues. The CDR3 DNA reads as TGTGCCAGCAGTCGCCGGACATTTCTGGAGACCCAGTACTTC. This codes for CASSRRTFLETQYF.